This TCR beta chain was profiled in a study of T cells in narcolepsy. Assay: immunoSEQ multiplex PCR; the TCRdb copy retains only in-frame clones and omits some. The data contain about 35,000 clones, roughly 77% of them singletons. The sequence came from a human donor in good health. Sample: memory (CD45RA-) CD4+ T cells from blood.

This CDR3 reads CASSDPPGTGGADKNSPLHF. The CDR3 DNA is TGTGCCAGCAGTGATCCCCCCGGGACAGGGGGCGCGGATAAGAATTCACCCCTCCACTTT. The chain has TRBV6-1 and TRBJ1-6; 12 bases match TRBD1. Trimming cost V 3 bases and J 7 bases; bases outside gene matches: 16. Germline V gene data show CDR1 as MNHNS and CDR2 as SASEGT. The CDR3 contains 20 residues.